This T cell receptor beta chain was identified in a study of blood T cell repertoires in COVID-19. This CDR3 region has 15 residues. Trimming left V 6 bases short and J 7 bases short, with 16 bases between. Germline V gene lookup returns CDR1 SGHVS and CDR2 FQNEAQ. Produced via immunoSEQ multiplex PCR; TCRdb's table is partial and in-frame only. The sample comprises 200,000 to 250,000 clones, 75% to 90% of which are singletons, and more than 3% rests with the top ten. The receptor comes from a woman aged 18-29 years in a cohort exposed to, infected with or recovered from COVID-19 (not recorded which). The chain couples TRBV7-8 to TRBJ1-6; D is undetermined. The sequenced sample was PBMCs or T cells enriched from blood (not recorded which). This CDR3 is CASREGSSSNSPLHF. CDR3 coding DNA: TGTGCCAGCAGGGAAGGGAGTTCTTCGAATTCACCCCTCCACTTT.